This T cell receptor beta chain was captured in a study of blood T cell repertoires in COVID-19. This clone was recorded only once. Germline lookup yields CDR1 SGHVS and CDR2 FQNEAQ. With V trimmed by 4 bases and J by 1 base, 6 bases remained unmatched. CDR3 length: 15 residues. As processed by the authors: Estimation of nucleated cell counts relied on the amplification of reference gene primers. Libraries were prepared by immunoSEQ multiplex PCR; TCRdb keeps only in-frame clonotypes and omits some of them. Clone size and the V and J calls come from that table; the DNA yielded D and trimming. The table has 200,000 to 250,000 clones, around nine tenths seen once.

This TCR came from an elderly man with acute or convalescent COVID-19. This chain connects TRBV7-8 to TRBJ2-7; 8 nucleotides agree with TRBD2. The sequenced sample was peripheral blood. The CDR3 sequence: CASSYTLAESYEQYF. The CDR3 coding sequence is TGTGCCAGCAGCTACACACTAGCGGAGTCCTACGAGCAGTACTTC.